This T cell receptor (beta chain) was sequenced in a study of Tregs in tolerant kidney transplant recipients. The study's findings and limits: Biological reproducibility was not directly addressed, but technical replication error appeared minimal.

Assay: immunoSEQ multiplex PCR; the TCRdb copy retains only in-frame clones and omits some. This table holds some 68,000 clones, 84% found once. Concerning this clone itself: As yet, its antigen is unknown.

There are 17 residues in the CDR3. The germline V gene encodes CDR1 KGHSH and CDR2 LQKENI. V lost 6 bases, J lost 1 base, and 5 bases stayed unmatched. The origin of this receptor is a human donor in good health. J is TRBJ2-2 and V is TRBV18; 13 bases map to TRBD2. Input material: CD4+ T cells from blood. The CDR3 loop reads CASSPGLAGVNTGELFF. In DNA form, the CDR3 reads TGTGCCAGCTCTCCCGGACTAGCGGGGGTGAACACCGGGGAGCTGTTTTTT.